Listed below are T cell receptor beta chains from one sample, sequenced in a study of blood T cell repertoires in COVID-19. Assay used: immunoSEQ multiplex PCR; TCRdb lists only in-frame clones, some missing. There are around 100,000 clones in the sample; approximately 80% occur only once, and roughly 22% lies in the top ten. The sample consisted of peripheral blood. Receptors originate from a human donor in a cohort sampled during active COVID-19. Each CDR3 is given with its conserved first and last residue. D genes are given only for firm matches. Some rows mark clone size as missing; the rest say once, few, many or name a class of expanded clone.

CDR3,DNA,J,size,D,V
CASSSWGGLEQYF,TGTGCCAGCAGCTCCTGGGGGGGCCTCGAGCAGTACTTC,TRBJ2-7,NA,NA,TRBV7-2
CASRLYRDTSYEQYF,TGTGCCAGCAGACTATACAGGGACACCAGCTACGAGCAGTACTTC,TRBJ2-7,NA,NA,TRBV27
CASGLGTGNNEQFF,TGTGCTAGTGGTTTGGGGACAGGTAACAATGAGCAGTTCTTC,TRBJ2-1,NA,TRBD1,TRBV12-5
CASSLYATGATGELFF,TGTGCCAGCAGTCTTTACGCGACAGGGGCCACCGGGGAGCTGTTTTTT,TRBJ2-2,NA,TRBD1,TRBV28
CASTRDGSGNTIYF,TGTGCCAGTACGCGGGACGGCTCTGGAAACACCATATATTTT,TRBJ1-3,NA,NA,TRBV6-1
CASSLGGRATYEQYF,TGCGCCAGCAGCTTGGGGGGCAGGGCCACCTACGAGCAGTACTTC,TRBJ2-7,NA,NA,TRBV5-1
CASSLDAGPVPYEQYF,TGTGCCAGCAGCTTAGATGCAGGGCCGGTGCCCTACGAGCAGTACTTC,TRBJ2-7,NA,NA,TRBV11-2
CASSYPSLTNEQFF,TGTGCCAGCAGTTACCCAAGTTTGACTAATGAGCAGTTCTTC,TRBJ2-1,NA,NA,TRBV6-5
CASSLDGGAYGYTF,TGTGCCAGCAGCTTAGATGGGGGGGCCTATGGCTACACCTTC,TRBJ1-2,NA,NA,TRBV7-2
CASSLGLDNSPLHF,TGTGCCAGCAGCTTAGGACTGGATAATTCACCCCTCCACTTT,TRBJ1-6,NA,NA,TRBV11-2
CASSYSRHGYGYTF,TGTGCCAGCAGTTACTCGCGTCACGGCTATGGCTACACCTTC,TRBJ1-2,NA,NA,TRBV6-5
CASRGAGALPSYEQYF,TGTGCCTCCCGGGGGGCGGGGGCCCTGCCATCCTACGAGCAGTACTTC,TRBJ2-7,NA,NA,TRBV10-3
CASSQERGFSGSYEQFF,TGTGCCAGCAGCCAAGAAAGAGGTTTTAGCGGGAGCTATGAGCAGTTCTTC,TRBJ2-1,NA,TRBD2,TRBV3-1/TRBV3-2
CASSLEPRGQPQHF,TGTGCCAGCAGCTTGGAACCTCGGGGTCAGCCCCAGCATTTT,TRBJ1-5,once,NA,TRBV5-8
CASSSDRQGFSYEQYF,TGTGCCAGCAGCTCGGACCGACAGGGTTTTAGCTACGAGCAGTACTTC,TRBJ2-7,NA,TRBD1,TRBV7-8
CASSQDEGVFGYTF,TGTGCCAGCAGCCAAGATGAGGGAGTTTTTGGCTACACCTTC,TRBJ1-2,once,NA,TRBV3-1/TRBV3-2
CASSLGEVQTQFF,TGTGCCAGCAGCTTAGGTGAGGTCCAGACGCAGTTCTTC,TRBJ2-1,NA,NA,TRBV7-2
CASTGGTVNPLHF,TGTGCCAGCACCGGCGGGACAGTCAACCCCCTCCACTTT,TRBJ1-6,NA,TRBD1,TRBV2